This T cell receptor (beta chain) appears in the sequencing data of a study of shared clonotypes between healthy human individuals. Overall study context: With ages of 18 to 49, the donors were a couple of women and a few men. Plates per donor: three CD4 naive, three CD4 memory, two CD8 naive, one CD8 memory.

The assay was immunoSEQ multiplex PCR, and TCRdb's table has in-frame clones only and misses some. The data contain 500,000 or so clones, about 96% of them singletons. Findings and limits, study-wide: What naive subsets generally showed was a larger estimated richness than memory subsets showed.

About this clone itself: Antigen specificity is unknown.

It was into CD45RA+ naive and CD45RA-negative memory subsets that the CD4+ cells were split. The specimen was naive CD4+ T cells sorted from blood. Subset reported: CD45RA+ positively selected. The clonotype originates from a woman younger than 45 in good health.

The CDR3 loop is CASSSTPGQGPKTQYF. CDR3 nucleotide sequence: TGTGCCAGCAGTTCAACCCCGGGACAGGGTCCGAAGACCCAGTACTTC. V gene TRBV6-6 combines with J gene TRBJ2-5; 9 nucleotides match TRBD1. V lost 4 bases, J lost 6 bases, and 12 bases stayed unmatched. Per germline, CDR1 MNHNY and CDR2 SVGAGI (reference sequence). The CDR3 runs to 16 residues.